This T cell receptor beta chain was documented in a study of blood T cell repertoires in COVID-19. CDR3 length: 16 amino acids. V shed 3 bases and J 8 bases; nucleotides not matched to a gene: 15. Germline V gene sequence: CDR1 SGDLS, CDR2 YYNGEE. Repertoires were generated with immunoSEQ multiplex PCR, while TCRdb's copy carries only in-frame clones and drops some. The sample yields a few hundred thousand clones, approximately 89% seen once. This clonotype was sampled from a woman in her seventies with COVID-19, enrolled during active disease. This chain uses TRBV9 with TRBJ1-2; 8 positions agree with TRBD1. The specimen was peripheral blood. CDR3 loop: CASSDWPARGLSGYTF. The CDR3 coding sequence is TGTGCCAGCAGCGACTGGCCCGCCAGGGGGCTGTCCGGCTACACCTTC.